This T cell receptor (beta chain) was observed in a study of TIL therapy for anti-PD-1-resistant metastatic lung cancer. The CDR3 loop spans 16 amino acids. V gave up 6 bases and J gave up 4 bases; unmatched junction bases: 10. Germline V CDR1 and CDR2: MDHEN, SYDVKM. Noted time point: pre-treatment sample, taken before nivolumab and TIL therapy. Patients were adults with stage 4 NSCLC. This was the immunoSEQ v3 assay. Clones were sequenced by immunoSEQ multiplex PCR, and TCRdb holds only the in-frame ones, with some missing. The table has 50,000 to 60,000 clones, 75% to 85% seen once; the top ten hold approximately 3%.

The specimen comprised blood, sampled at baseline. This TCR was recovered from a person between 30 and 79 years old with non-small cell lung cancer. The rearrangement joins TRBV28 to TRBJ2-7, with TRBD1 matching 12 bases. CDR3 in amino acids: CASRTSGTGGFYEQYF. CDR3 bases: TGTGCCAGCAGAACAAGCGGGACAGGGGGCTTTTACGAGCAGTACTTC.